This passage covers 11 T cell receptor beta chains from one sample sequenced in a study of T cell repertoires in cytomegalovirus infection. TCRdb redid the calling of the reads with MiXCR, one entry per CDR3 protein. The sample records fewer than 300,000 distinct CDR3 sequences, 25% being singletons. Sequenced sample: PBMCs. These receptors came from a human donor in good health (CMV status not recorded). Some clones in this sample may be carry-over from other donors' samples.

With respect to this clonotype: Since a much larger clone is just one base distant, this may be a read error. CDR3 protein: CASSLAVLAGHAQYF. The CDR3 coding sequence is TGTGCCAGCAGTTTAGCGGTACTAGCGGGCCACGCGCAGTACTTC. The chain employs TRBV12-3 or TRBV12-4 and TRBJ2-7, with TRBD2 matching over 9 bases. This CDR3 has 15 residues. V was pared by 0 bases and J by 9 bases, with 9 bases of the junction left unmatched.

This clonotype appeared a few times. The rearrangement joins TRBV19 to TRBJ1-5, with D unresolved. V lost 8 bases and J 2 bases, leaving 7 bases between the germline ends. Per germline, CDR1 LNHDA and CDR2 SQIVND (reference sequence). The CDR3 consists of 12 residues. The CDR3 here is CASGGGNQPQHF. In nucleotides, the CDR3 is TGTGCCAGTGGTGGCGGCAATCAGCCCCAGCATTTT.

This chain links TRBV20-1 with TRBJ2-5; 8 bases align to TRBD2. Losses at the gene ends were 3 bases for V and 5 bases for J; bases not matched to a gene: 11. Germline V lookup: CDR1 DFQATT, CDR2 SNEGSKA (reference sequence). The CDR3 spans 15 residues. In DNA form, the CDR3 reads TGCAGTGCTAGGAAGTTGGGACTAGGAATCGAGACCCAGTACTTC. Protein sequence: CSARKLGLGIETQYF.

CDR3 in DNA: TGTGCCAGCAGCTCCAGGACTAGCGGGAGCCCAGATACGCAGTATTTT. It encodes CASSSRTSGSPDTQYF. The chain is built from TRBV7-6 and TRBJ2-3, with 13 bases identical to TRBD2. Looked up from germline, CDR1 is SGHVS and CDR2 is FNYEAQ. The CDR3 runs to 16 residues. V lost 4 bases, J lost 4 bases, and 5 bases stayed unmatched.

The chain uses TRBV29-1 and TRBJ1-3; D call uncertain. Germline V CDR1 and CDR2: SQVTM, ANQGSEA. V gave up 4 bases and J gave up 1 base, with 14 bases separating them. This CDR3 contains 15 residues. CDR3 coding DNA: TGCAGCGTTGGGGCGCCGAGTAATTCTGGAAACACCATATATTTT. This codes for CSVGAPSNSGNTIYF.

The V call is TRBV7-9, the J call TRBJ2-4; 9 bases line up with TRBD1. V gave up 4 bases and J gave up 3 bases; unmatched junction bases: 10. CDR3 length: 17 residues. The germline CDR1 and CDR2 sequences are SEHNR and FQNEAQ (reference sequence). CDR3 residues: CASSYAGTGFGKNIQYF. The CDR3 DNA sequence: TGTGCCAGCAGCTATGCCGGGACAGGGTTTGGCAAAAACATTCAGTACTTC.

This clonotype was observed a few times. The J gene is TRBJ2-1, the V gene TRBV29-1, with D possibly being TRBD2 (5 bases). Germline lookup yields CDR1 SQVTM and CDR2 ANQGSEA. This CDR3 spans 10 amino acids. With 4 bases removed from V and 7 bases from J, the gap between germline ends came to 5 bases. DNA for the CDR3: TGCAGCGTTGGAGGGAATGAGCAGTTCTTC. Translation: CSVGGNEQFF.

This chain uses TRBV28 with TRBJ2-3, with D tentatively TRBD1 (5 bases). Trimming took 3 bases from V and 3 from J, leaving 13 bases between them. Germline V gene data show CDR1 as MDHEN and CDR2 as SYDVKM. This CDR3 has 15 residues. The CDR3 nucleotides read TGTGCCAGCAGTTTTCGGTTAGGGGCAACAGATACGCAGTATTTT. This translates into CASSFRLGATDTQYF.

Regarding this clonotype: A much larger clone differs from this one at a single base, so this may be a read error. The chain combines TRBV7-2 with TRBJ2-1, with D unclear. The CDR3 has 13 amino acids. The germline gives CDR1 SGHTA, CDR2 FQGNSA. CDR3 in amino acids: CASGLFEGNEQFF. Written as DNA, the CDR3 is TGTGCCAGCGGCTTATTCGAAGGGAATGAGCAGTTCTTC.

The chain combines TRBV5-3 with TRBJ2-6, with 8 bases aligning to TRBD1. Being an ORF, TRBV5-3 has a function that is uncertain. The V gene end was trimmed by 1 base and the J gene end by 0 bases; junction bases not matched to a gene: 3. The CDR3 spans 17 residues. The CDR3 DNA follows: TGTGCCAGAAGCTTGACAGGGGGGAGCTCTGGGGCCAACGTCCTGACTTTC. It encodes CARSLTGGSSGANVLTF.

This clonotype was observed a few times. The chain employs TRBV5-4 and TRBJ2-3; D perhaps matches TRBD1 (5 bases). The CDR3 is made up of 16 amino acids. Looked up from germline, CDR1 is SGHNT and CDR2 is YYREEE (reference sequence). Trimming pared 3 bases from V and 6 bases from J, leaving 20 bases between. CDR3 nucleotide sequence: TGTGCCAGCAGCTCCCCTTCGACAGAGACGAGGGATACGCAGTATTTT. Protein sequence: CASSSPSTETRDTQYF.